This T cell receptor (beta chain) was identified in a study of shared clonotypes between healthy human individuals. Across the whole study: For every donor, three CD4 naive, three CD4 memory, two CD8 naive and one CD8 memory plates were used.

The table came from immunoSEQ multiplex PCR; TCRdb's copy has only in-frame clones and leaves some out. The repertoire includes some 380,000 clones, approximately 97% of them detected once, and approximately 0.32% sits in the top ten. Study observations and caveats: Despite large depth, rarefaction showed incomplete sorted-subset sequencing.

Worth noting for this clone: What it binds is unknown.

V was trimmed by 1 base and J by 8 bases, leaving 3 bases between them. This CDR3 has 10 amino acids. CDR1 DFQATT and CDR2 SNEGSKA come from the germline V gene (reference sequence). The chain carries TRBV20-1 and TRBJ2-1; D gene uncertain. The receptor was derived from a man under 40 in good health. The sample comprised memory CD8+ T cells sorted from blood. The subset here: CD45RO+ cells pooled with CCR7-negative TemRA cells. In DNA, the CDR3 is TGCAGTGCTAGAGGACATGAGCAGTTCTTC. Translated, it gives CSARGHEQFF.